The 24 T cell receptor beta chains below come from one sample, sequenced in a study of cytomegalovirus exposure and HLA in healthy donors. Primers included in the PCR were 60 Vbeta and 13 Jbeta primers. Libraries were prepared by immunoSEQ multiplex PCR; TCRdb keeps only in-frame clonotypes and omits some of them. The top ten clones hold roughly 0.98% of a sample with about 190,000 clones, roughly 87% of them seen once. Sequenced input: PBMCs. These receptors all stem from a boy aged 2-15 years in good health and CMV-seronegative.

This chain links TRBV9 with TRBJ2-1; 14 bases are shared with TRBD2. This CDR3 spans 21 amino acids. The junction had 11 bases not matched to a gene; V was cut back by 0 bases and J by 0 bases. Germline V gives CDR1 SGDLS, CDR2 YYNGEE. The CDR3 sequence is CASSVATRTSGGISSYNEQFF. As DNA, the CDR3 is TGTGCCAGCAGCGTAGCTACTAGGACTAGCGGGGGGATCAGCTCCTACAATGAGCAGTTCTTC.

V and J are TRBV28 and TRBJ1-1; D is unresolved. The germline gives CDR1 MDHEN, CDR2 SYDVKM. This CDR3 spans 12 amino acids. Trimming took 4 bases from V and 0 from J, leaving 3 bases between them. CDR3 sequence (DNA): TGTGCCAGCAGTTCAGTGAACACTGAAGCTTTCTTT. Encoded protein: CASSSVNTEAFF.

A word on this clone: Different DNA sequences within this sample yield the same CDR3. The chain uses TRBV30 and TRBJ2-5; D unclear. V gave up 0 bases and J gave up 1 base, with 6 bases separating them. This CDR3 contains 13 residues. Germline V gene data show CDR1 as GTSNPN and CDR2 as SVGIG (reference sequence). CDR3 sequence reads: CAWSVRVQETQYF. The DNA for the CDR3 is TGTGCCTGGAGTGTACGAGTCCAAGAGACCCAGTACTTC. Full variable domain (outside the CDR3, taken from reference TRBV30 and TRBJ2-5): SQTIHQWPATLVQPVGSPLSLECTVEGTSNPNLYWYRQAAGRGLQLLFYSVGIGQISSEVPQNLSASRPQDRQFILSSKKLLLSDSGFYLCAWSVRVQETQYFGPGTRLLVL.

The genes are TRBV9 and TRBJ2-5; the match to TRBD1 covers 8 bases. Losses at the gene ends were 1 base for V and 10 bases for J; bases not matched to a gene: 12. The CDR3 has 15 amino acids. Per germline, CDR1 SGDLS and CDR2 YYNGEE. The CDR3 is CASSVLVGMGQVQYF. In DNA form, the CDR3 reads TGTGCCAGCAGCGTATTAGTGGGAATGGGACAGGTCCAGTACTTC. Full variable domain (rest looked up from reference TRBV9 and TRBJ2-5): DSGVTQTPKHLITATGQRVTLRCSPRSGDLSVYWYQQSLDQGLQFLIQYYNGEERAKGNILERFSAQQFPDLHSELNLSSLELGDSALYFCASSVLVGMGQVQYFGPGTRLLVL.

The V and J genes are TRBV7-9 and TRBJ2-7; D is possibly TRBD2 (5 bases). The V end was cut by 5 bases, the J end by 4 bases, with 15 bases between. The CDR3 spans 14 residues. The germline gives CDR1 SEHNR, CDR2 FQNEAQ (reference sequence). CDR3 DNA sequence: TGTGCCAGCAGCCCCACCGGGGAGCATTACGAGCAGTACTTC. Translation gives CASSPTGEHYEQYF.

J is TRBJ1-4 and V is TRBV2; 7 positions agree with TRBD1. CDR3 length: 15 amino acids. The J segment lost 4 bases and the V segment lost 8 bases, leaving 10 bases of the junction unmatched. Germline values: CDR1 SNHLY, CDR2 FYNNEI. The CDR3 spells CASGSTGTVNEKLFF. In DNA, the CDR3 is TGTGCCAGCGGATCGACCGGGACAGTTAATGAAAAACTGTTTTTT.

Here the CDR3 DNA reads TGTGCCAGCAGCTTAGAGGGACATAGGGATGAGCAGTTCTTC. Protein sequence: CASSLEGHRDEQFF. The chain is built from TRBV11-3 and TRBJ2-1, with D perhaps TRBD1 (6 bases). The germline V gene encodes CDR1 SGHNT and CDR2 YENEEA. Between the trimmed V and J ends, which lost 0 bases and 8 bases, there was a span of 11 bases. The CDR3 is 14 residues long.

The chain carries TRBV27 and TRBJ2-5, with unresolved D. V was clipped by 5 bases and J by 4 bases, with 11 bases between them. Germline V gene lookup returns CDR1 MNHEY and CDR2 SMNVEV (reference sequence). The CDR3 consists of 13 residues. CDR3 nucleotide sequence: TGTGCCAGCAGTCGTCCGGGTGCAGAGACCCAGTACTTC. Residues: CASSRPGAETQYF.

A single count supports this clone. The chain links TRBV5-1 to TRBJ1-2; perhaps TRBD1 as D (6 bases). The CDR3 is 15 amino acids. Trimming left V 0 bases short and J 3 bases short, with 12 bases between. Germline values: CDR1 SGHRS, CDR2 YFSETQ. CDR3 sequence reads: CASSLDWGQDYGYTF. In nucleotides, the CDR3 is TGCGCCAGCAGCTTGGATTGGGGGCAGGACTATGGCTACACCTTC.

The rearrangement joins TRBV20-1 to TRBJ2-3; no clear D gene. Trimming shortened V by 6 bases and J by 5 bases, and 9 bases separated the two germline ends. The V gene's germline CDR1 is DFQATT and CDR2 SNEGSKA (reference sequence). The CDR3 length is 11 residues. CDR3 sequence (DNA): TGCAGTGCCGACCGCGGAGATACGCAGTATTTT. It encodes CSADRGDTQYF.

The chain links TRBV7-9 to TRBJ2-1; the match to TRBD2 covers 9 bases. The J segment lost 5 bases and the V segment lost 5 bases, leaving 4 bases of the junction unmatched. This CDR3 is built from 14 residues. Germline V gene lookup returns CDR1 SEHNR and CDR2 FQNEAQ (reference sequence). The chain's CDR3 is CASSGTSRHNEQFF. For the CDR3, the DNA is TGTGCCAGCAGCGGGACTAGCAGACACAATGAGCAGTTCTTC.

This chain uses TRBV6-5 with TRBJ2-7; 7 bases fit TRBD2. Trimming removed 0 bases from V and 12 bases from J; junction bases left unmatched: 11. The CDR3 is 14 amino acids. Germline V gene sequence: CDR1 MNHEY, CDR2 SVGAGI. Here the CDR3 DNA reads TGTGCCAGCAGTTACTCGATGACATTTAGCGGGCGGTACTTC. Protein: CASSYSMTFSGRYF.

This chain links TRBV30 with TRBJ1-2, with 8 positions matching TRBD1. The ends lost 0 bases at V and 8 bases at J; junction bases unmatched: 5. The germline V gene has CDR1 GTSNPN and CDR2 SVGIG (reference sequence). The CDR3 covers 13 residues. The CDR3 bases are TGTGCCTGGAGTGTTTCACAGGGGGACGGCTACACCTTC. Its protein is CAWSVSQGDGYTF.

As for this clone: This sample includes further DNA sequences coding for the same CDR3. The CDR3 DNA reads TGTGCCACCAGCAGAGGTACGGGGGAAAGGGACATTCAGTACTTC. Its translation: CATSRGTGERDIQYF. The genes are TRBV15 and TRBJ2-4; D is possibly TRBD2 (6 bases). Trimming removed 1 base from V and 8 bases from J, with 15 bases in between. Germline-derived CDR1 and CDR2 are LNHNV and YYDKDF (reference sequence). There are 15 residues in the CDR3.

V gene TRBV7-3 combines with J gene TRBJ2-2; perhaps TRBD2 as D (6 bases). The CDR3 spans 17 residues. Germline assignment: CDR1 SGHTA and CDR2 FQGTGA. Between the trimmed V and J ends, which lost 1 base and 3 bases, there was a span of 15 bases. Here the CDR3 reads CASSLNQGPGDTGELFF. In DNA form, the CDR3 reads TGTGCCAGCAGCTTAAACCAGGGACCGGGGGACACCGGGGAGCTGTTTTTT.

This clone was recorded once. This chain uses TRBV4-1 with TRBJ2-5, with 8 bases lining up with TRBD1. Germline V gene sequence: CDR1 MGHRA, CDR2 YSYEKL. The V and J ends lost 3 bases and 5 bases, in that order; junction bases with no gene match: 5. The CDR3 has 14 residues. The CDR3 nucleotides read TGCGCCAGCAGCCAGACAGGGGATTCCGAGACCCAGTACTTC. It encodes CASSQTGDSETQYF.

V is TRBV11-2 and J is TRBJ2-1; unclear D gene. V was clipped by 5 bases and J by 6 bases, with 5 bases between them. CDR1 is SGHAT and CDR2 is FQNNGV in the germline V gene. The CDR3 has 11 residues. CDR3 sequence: CASSPLNEQFF. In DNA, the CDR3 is TGTGCCAGCAGCCCCCTCAATGAGCAGTTCTTC.

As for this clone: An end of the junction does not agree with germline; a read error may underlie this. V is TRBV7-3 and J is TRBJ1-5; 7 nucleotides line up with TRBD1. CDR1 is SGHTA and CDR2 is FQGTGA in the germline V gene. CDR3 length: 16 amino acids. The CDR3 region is CASSITGTAGNQPQHF. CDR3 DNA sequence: TGTGCCAGCAGCATAACCGGGACAGCCGGCAATCAGCCCCAGCATTTT.

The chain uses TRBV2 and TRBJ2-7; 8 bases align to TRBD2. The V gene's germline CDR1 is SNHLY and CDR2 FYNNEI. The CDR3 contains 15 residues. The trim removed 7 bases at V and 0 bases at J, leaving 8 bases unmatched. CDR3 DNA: TGTGCCAGCACCGGGGGGGCGGCGTACTCCTACGAGCAGTACTTC. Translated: CASTGGAAYSYEQYF. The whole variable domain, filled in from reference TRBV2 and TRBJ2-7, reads EPEVTQTPSHQVTQMGQEVILRCVPISNHLYFYWYRQILGQKVEFLVSFYNNEISEKSEIFDDQFSVERPDGSNFTLKIRSTKLEDSAMYFCASTGGAAYSYEQYFGPGTRLTVT.

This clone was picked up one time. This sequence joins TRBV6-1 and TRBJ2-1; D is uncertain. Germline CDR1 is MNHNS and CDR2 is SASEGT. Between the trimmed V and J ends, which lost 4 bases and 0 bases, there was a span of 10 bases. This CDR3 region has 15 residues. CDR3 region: CASSAGSVSYNEQFF. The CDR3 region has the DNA TGTGCCAGCAGTGCCGGGTCGGTCTCCTACAATGAGCAGTTCTTC.

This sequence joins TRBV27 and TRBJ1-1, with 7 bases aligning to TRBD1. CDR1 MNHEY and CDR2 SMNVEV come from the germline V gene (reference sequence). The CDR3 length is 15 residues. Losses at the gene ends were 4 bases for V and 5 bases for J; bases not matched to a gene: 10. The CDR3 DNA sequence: TGTGCCAGCAGTTCACCCGCGACAGGGTGGACTGAAGCTTTCTTT. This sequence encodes CASSSPATGWTEAFF.

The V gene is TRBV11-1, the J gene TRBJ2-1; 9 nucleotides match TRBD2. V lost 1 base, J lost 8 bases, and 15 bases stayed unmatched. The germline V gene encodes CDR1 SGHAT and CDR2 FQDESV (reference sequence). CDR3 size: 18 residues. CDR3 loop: CASSLEMVGSSGVHEQFF. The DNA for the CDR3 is TGTGCCAGCAGCTTAGAGATGGTGGGGTCTAGCGGGGTGCATGAGCAGTTCTTC.

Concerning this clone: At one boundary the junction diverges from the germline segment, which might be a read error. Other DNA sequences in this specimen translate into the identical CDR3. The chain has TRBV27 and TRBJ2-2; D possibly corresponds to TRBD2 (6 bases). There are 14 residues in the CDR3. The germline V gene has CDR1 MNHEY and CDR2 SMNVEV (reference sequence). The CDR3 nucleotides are TGTGCCAGCACAAGATGGGGGGAAACCGGGGAGCTGTTCTTT. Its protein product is CASTRWGETGELFF.

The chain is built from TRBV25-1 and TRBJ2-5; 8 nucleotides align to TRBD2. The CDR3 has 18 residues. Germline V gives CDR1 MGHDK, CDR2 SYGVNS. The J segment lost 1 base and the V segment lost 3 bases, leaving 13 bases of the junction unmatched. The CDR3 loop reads CASSEGGGLVSRQETQYF. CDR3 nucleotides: TGTGCCAGCAGTGAGGGGGGGGGACTAGTGAGCCGCCAAGAGACCCAGTACTTC.